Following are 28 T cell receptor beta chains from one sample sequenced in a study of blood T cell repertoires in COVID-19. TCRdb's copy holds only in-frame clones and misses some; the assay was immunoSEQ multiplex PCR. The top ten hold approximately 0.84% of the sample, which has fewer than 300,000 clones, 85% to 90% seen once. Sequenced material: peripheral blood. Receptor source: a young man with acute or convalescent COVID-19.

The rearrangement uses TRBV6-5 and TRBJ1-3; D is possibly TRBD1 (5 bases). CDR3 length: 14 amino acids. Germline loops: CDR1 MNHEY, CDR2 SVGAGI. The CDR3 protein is CVTAIRGHRNTIYF. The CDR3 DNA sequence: TGTGTCACAGCAATAAGGGGCCACAGAAACACCATATATTTT.

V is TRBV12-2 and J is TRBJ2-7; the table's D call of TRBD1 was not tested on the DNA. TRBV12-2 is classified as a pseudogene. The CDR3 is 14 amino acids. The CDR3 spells CASRYRVSCYEQYF. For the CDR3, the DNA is TGTGCAAGTCGCTACAGGGTGTCGTGCTACGAGCAGTACTTC.

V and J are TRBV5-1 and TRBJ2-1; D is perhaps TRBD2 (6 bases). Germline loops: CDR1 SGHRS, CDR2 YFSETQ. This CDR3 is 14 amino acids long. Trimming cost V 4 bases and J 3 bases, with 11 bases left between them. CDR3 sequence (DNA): TGCGCCAGCAGCAGGAGGGAAAACTACAATGAGCAGTTCTTC. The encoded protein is CASSRRENYNEQFF. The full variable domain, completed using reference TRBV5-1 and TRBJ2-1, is KAGVTQTPRYLIKTRGQQVTLSCSPISGHRSVSWYQQTPGQGLQFLFEYFSETQRNKGNFPGRFSGRQFSNSRSEMNVSTLELGDSALYLCASSRRENYNEQFFGPGTRLTVL.

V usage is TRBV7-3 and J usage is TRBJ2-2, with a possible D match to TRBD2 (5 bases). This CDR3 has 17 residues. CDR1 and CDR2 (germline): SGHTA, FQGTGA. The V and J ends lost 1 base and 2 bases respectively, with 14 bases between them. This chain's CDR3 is CASSLSGRADNTGELFF. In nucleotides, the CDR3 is TGTGCCAGCAGCTTAAGTGGTCGAGCGGATAACACCGGGGAGCTGTTTTTT.

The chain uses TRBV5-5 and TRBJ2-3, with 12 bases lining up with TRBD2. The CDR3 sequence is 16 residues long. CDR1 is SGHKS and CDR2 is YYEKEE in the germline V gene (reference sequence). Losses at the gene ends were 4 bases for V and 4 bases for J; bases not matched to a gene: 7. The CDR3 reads CASSPQLAGGADTQYF. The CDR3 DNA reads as TGTGCCAGCAGCCCCCAGCTAGCGGGGGGGGCAGATACGCAGTATTTT. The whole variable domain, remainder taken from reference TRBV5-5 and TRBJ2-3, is DAGVTQSPTHLIKTRGQQVTLRCSPISGHKSVSWYQQVLGQGPQFIFQYYEKEERGRGNFPDRFSARQFPNYSSELNVNALLLGDSALYLCASSPQLAGGADTQYFGPGTRLTVL.

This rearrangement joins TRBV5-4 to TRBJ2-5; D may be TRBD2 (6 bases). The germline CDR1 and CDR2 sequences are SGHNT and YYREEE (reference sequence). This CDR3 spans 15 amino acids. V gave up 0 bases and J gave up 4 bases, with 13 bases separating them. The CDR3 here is CASSLANRDSETQYF. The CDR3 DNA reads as TGTGCCAGCAGCTTGGCCAACCGGGACTCAGAGACCCAGTACTTC.

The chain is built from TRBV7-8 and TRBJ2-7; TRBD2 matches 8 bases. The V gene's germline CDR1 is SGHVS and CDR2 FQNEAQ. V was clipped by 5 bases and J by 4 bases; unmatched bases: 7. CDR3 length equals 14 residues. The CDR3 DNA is TGTGCCAGCAGCCCCGGGGGGGGCTGGTACGAGCAGTACTTC. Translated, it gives CASSPGGGWYEQYF.

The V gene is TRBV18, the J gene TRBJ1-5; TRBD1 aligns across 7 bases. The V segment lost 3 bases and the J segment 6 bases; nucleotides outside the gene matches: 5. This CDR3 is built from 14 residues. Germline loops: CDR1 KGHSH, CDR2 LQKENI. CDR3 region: CASSPGQEGQPQHF. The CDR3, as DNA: TGTGCCAGCTCACCCGGACAGGAGGGTCAGCCCCAGCATTTT. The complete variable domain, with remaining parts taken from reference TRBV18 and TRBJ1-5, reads NAGVMQNPRHLVRRRGQEARLRCSPMKGHSHVYWYRQLPEEGLKFMVYLQKENIIDESGMPKERFSAEFPKEGPSILRIQQVVRGDSAAYFCASSPGQEGQPQHFGDGTRLSIL.

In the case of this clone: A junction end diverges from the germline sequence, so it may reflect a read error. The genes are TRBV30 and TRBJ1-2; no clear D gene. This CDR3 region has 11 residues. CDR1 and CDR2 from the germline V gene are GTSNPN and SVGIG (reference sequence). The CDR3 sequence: CGVALTYGYTF. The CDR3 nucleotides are TGCGGGGTGGCACTCACCTATGGCTACACCTTC. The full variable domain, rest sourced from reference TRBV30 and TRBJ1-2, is SQTIHQWPATLVQPVGSPLSLECTVEGTSNPNLYWYRQAAGRGLQLLFYSVGIGQISSEVPQNLSASRPQDRQFILSSKKLLLSDSGFYLCGVALTYGYTFGSGTRLTVV.

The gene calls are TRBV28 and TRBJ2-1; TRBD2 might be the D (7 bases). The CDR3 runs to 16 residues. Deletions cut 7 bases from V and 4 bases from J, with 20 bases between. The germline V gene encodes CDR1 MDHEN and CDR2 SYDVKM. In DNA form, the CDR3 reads TGTGCCAGCATAGGGGGGGGAGAGGCAGCGTACAATGAGCAGTTCTTC. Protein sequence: CASIGGGEAAYNEQFF.

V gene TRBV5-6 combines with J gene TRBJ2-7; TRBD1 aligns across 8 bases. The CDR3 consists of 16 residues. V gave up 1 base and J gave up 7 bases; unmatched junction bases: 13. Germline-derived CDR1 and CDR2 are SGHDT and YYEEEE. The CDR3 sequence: CASSLSGWTGSREQYF. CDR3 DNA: TGTGCCAGCAGCTTGTCGGGATGGACAGGGTCTAGGGAGCAGTACTTC.

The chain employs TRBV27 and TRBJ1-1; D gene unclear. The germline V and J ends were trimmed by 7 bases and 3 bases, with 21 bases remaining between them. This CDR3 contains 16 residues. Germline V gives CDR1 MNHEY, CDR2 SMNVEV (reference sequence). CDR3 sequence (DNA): TGTGCCAGCAAGATATACCCCACCCGAGCGGACACTGAAGCTTTCTTT. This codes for CASKIYPTRADTEAFF.

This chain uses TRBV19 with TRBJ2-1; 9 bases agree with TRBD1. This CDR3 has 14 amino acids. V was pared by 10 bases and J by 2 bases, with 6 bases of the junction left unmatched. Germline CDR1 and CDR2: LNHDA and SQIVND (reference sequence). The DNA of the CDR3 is TGTGCCACCGGACAGGGGAAAACCTACAATGAGCAGTTCTTC. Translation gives CATGQGKTYNEQFF.

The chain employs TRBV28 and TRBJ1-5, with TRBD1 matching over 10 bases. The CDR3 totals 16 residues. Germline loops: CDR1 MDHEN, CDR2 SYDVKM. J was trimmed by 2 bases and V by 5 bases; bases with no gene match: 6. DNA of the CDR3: TGTGCCAGCAGTGGGACAGGGGTGTCTCGCAATCAGCCCCAGCATTTT. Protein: CASSGTGVSRNQPQHF.

The CDR3 sequence is CASSDVDRGGNQPQHF. The CDR3 DNA follows: TGTGCCAGCAGCGATGTCGACAGGGGAGGCAATCAGCCCCAGCATTTT. V usage is TRBV28 and J usage is TRBJ1-5; 8 bases agree with TRBD1. Germline V gives CDR1 MDHEN, CDR2 SYDVKM. J lost 2 bases, V lost 6 bases, and 9 bases had no gene match. CDR3 length equals 16 residues.

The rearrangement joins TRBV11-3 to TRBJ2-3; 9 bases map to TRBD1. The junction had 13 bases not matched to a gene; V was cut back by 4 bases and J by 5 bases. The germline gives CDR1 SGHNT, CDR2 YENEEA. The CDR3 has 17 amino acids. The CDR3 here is CASSSGKQGAGGDTQYF. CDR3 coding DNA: TGTGCCAGCAGCTCTGGTAAACAGGGGGCCGGGGGAGATACGCAGTATTTT.

The CDR3 loop is CASSRTSGLEQYF. CDR3 bases: TGTGCCAGCAGTAGGACTAGCGGCCTCGAGCAGTACTTC. The J gene is TRBJ2-7, the V gene TRBV28; 10 bases agree with TRBD2. The CDR3 is 13 residues long. V gave up 5 bases and J gave up 6 bases; unmatched junction bases: 4. The germline V gene encodes CDR1 MDHEN and CDR2 SYDVKM.

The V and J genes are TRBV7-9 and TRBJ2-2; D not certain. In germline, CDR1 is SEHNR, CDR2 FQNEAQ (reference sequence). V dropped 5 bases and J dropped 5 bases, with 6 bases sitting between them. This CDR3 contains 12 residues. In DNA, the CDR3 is TGTGCCAGCAGCCAGGAAACCGGGGAGCTGTTTTTT. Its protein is CASSQETGELFF.

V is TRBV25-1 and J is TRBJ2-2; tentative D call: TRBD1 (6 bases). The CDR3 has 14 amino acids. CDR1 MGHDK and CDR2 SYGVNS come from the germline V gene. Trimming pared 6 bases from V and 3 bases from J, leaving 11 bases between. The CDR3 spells CASRGQGHTGELFF. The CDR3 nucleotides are TGTGCCAGCAGAGGCCAGGGGCACACCGGGGAGCTGTTTTTT.

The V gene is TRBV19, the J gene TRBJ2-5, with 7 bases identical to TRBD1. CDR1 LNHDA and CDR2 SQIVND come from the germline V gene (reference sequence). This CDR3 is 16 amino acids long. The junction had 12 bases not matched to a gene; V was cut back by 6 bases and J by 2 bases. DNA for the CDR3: TGTGCCAGTAGCCCCTCGAGGGGGCTTGGTCAAGAGACCCAGTACTTC. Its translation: CASSPSRGLGQETQYF.

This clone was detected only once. The CDR3 nucleotides are TGTGCCAGCAGCGGTCAAACTAATGAAAAACTGTTTTTT. Its translation is CASSGQTNEKLFF. V and J are TRBV12-3 or TRBV12-4 and TRBJ1-4, with D hard to call. V was cut by 6 bases and J by 1 base, with 6 bases left in between. This CDR3 is 13 amino acids long.

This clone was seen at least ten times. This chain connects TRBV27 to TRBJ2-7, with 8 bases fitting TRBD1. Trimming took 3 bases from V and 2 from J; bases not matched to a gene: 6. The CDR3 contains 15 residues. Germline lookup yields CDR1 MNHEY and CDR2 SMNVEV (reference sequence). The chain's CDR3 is CASSFDRGAAYEQYF. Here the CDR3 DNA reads TGTGCCAGCAGTTTCGACAGGGGCGCCGCCTACGAGCAGTACTTC.

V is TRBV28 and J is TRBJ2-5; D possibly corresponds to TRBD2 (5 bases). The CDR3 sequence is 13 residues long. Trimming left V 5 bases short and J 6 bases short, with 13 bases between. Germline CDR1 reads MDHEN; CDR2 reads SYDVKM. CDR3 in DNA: TGTGCCAGCAGTGAGGGATCGTTGAAGACCCAGTACTTC. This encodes CASSEGSLKTQYF. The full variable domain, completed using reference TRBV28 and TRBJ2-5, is DVKVTQSSRYLVKRTGEKVFLECVQDMDHENMFWYRQDPGLGLRLIYFSYDVKMKEKGDIPEGYSVSREKKERFSLILESASTNQTSMYLCASSEGSLKTQYFGPGTRLLVL.

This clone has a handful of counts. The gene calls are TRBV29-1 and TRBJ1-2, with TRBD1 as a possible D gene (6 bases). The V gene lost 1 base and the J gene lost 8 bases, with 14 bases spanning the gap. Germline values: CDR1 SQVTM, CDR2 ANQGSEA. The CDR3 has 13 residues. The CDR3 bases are TGCAGCGTTGAAGTCACGGGGGGCATGGGCTACACCTTC. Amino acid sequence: CSVEVTGGMGYTF.

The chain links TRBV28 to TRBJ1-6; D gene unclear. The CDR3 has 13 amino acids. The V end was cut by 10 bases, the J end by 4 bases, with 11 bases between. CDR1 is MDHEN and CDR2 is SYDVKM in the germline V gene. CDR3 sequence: CATISGYNSPLHF. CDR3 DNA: TGTGCCACCATCTCAGGATATAATTCACCCCTCCACTTT.

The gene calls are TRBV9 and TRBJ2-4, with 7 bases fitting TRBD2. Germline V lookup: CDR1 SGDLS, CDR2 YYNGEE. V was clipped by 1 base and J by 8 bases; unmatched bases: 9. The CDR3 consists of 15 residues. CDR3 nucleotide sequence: TGTGCCAGCAGCGTACTAGCGGTGCCTGGGGACATTCAGTACTTC. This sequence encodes CASSVLAVPGDIQYF.

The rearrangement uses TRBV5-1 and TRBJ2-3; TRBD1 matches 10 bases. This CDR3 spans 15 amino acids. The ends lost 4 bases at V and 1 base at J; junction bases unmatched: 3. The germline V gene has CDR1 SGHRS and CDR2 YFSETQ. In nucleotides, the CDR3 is TGCGCCAGCAGCCTGGGGACAGGGGGCACAGATACGCAGTATTTT. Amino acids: CASSLGTGGTDTQYF.

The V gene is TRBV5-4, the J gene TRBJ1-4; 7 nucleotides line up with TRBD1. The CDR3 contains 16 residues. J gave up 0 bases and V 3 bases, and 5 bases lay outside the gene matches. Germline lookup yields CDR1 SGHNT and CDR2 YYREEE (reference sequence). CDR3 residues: CASSSRDSATNEKLFF. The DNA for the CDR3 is TGTGCCAGCAGCTCGAGGGACAGTGCAACTAATGAAAAACTGTTTTTT.